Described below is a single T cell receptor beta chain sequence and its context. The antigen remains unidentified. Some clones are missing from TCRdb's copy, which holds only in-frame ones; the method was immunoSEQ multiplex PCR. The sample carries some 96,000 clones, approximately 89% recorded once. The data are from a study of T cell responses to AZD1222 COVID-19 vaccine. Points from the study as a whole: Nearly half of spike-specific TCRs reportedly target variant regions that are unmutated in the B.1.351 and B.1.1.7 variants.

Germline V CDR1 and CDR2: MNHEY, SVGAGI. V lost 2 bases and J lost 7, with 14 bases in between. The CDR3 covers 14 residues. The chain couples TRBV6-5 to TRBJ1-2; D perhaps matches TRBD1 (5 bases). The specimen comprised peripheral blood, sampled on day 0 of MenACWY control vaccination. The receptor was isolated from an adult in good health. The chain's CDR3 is CASSYGGLGSGYTF. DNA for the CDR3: TGTGCCAGCAGTTACGGGGGACTCGGGAGTGGCTACACCTTC.